The 20 T cell receptor beta chains in this list originate from one sample, sequenced in a study of blood T cell repertoires in COVID-19. TCRdb's table, derived via immunoSEQ multiplex PCR, lists solely in-frame clones and lacks some. The data show hundreds of thousands of clones, about 86% seen once. Sequences were obtained from peripheral blood. The receptor set was obtained from a man at least 80 years old with acute or convalescent COVID-19.

V and J are TRBV7-2 and TRBJ2-5, with D perhaps matching TRBD2 (6 bases). This CDR3 contains 16 residues. Between the trimmed V and J ends, which lost 1 base and 1 base, there was a span of 13 bases. Germline assignment: CDR1 SGHTA and CDR2 FQGNSA. CDR3 sequence: CASSLEVWGVQETQYF. The CDR3 DNA sequence: TGTGCCAGCAGCTTAGAAGTGTGGGGGGTCCAAGAGACCCAGTACTTC.

The chain recombines TRBV7-2 with TRBJ2-5; TRBD2 aligns across 14 bases. Germline values: CDR1 SGHTA, CDR2 FQGNSA. The ends lost 5 bases at V and 6 bases at J; junction bases unmatched: 8. This CDR3 comprises 16 residues. CDR3 loop: CASSPGGLAGAKTQYF. DNA for the CDR3: TGTGCCAGCAGCCCGGGGGGACTAGCGGGGGCCAAGACCCAGTACTTC.

The chain joins TRBV15 to TRBJ2-2; 12 bases fit TRBD2. Per germline, CDR1 LNHNV and CDR2 YYDKDF (reference sequence). The CDR3 is 17 residues long. V gave up 0 bases and J gave up 7 bases; unmatched junction bases: 6. In DNA, the CDR3 is TGTGCCACCAGCAGAGATTTTCTAGCGGGAGGGCGCGGGGAGCTGTTTTTT. Protein: CATSRDFLAGGRGELFF.

The chain couples TRBV29-1 to TRBJ2-1; 8 nucleotides line up with TRBD2. With V trimmed by 8 bases and J by 8 bases, 11 bases remained unmatched. The CDR3 runs 13 residues. Per germline, CDR1 SQVTM and CDR2 ANQGSEA. The CDR3 reads CSHPNSGIDEQFF. CDR3 nucleotides: TGCAGCCACCCTAATAGCGGGATCGATGAGCAGTTCTTC.

This sequence joins TRBV15 and TRBJ2-5, with TRBD1 matching 9 bases. From germline, CDR1 is LNHNV and CDR2 YYDKDF (reference sequence). V was clipped by 1 base and J by 2 bases; unmatched bases: 5. CDR3 size: 16 residues. For the CDR3, the DNA is TGTGCCACCAGCAGAGGGGGACAGGGTTCTCAAGAGACCCAGTACTTC. This encodes CATSRGGQGSQETQYF.

The rearrangement uses TRBV19 and TRBJ1-6, with 8 nucleotides matching TRBD1. This CDR3 is built from 17 residues. CDR1 is LNHDA, CDR2 SQIVND, per germline (reference sequence). V shed 6 bases, J shed 0 bases, and the junction held 7 bases outside the gene matches. The CDR3 here is CASRPRTGSSYNSPLHF. CDR3 DNA sequence: TGTGCCAGTAGACCCCGGACAGGGAGCTCCTATAATTCACCCCTCCACTTT.

A few counts support this clone. This chain uses TRBV5-1 with TRBJ2-2, with unresolved D. Germline V gene data show CDR1 as SGHRS and CDR2 as YFSETQ. This CDR3 has 16 amino acids. Deletions cut 0 bases from V and 2 bases from J, with 11 bases between. Here the CDR3 DNA reads TGCGCCAGCAGCTTGGAATCTCCGGTCAACACCGGGGAGCTGTTTTTT. This sequence encodes CASSLESPVNTGELFF.

The genes are TRBV4-2 and TRBJ2-7; 15 positions agree with TRBD2. Per germline, CDR1 LGHNA and CDR2 YNFKEQ. The CDR3 spans 18 residues. The trim removed 1 base at V and 1 base at J, leaving 5 bases unmatched. In nucleotides, the CDR3 is TGTGCCAGCAGCCAAGGGACTAGCGGGGGGGTTGTTTCCTACGAGCAGTACTTC. This sequence encodes CASSQGTSGGVVSYEQYF.

This clone has a handful of counts. The rearrangement joins TRBV7-2 to TRBJ2-7; possibly TRBD1 for D (6 bases). Germline V lookup: CDR1 SGHTA, CDR2 FQGNSA. There are 15 residues in the CDR3. V was clipped by 4 bases and J by 4 bases, with 17 bases between them. As DNA, the CDR3 is TGTGCCAGCAGCTACAGACAGGATCTCCGTTACGAGCAGTACTTC. This sequence encodes CASSYRQDLRYEQYF.

The J gene is TRBJ1-3, the V gene TRBV7-2, with D hard to call. The CDR3 totals 15 residues. The germline gives CDR1 SGHTA, CDR2 FQGNSA. V was pared by 4 bases and J by 0 bases, with 10 bases between. The CDR3 reads CASSSGLSSGNTIYF. DNA of the CDR3: TGTGCCAGCAGCTCCGGACTTAGCTCTGGAAACACCATATATTTT.

The chain recombines TRBV12-3 or TRBV12-4 with TRBJ1-1, with D maybe TRBD1 (6 bases). The V end lost 3 bases, the J end lost 1 base, and 6 bases lay between the germline ends. The CDR3 has 13 amino acids. The CDR3 DNA sequence: TGTGCCAGCAGTTTCAGGGGGAACACTGAAGCTTTCTTT. It encodes CASSFRGNTEAFF.

Concerning this clone itself: One end of the junction is discordant with germline, which a read error may explain. The chain recombines TRBV7-2 with TRBJ2-1, with 10 bases aligning to TRBD2. The CDR3 is made up of 14 amino acids. Germline assignment: CDR1 SGHTA and CDR2 FQGNSA. CDR3 DNA: TGTGCCACCAGCACAGCGGGAGGGTTAAATGAGCAGTTCTTC. Translating gives CATSTAGGLNEQFF.

The V and J genes are TRBV7-9 and TRBJ2-7; 10 nucleotides agree with TRBD2. Germline CDR1 SEHNR, CDR2 FQNEAQ (reference sequence). V dropped 2 bases and J dropped 2; count of bases not matched to a gene: 6. The CDR3 loop spans 16 amino acids. In DNA form, the CDR3 reads TGTGCCAGCAGCTTAACAGTAGCGGGAGGCCCCTACGAGCAGTACTTC. Encoded protein: CASSLTVAGGPYEQYF.

V is TRBV7-2 and J is TRBJ1-3, with D possibly being TRBD1 (5 bases). With 5 bases removed from V and 0 bases from J, the gap between germline ends came to 14 bases. Germline CDR1 SGHTA, CDR2 FQGNSA. The CDR3 totals 16 residues. CDR3 bases: TGTGCCAGCAGCCCTCAGACAGAGATCTCTGGAAACACCATATATTTT. Its translation is CASSPQTEISGNTIYF.

The chain carries TRBV28 and TRBJ1-4, with D uncertain. With 5 bases removed from V and 8 bases from J, the gap between germline ends came to 9 bases. The CDR3 runs to 12 residues. Germline assignment: CDR1 MDHEN and CDR2 SYDVKM. In nucleotides, the CDR3 is TGTGCCAGCAGTCTCCTATCCGAAAAACTGTTTTTT. Amino acid sequence: CASSLLSEKLFF.

The chain is built from TRBV3-1 (or the pseudogene TRBV3-2) and TRBJ1-1; D unresolved. Germline V CDR1 and CDR2: LGHDT, YNNKEL (reference sequence). V gave up 5 bases and J gave up 1 base, with 8 bases separating them. The CDR3 sequence is 13 residues long. DNA of the CDR3: TGTGCCAGCAGCTTCAGCGAGAACACTGAAGCTTTCTTT. Translating gives CASSFSENTEAFF.

This rearrangement joins TRBV15 to TRBJ2-3; possible D gene TRBD2, 6 bases. The V gene lost 1 base and the J gene lost 2 bases, with 10 bases spanning the gap. This CDR3 spans 15 amino acids. The germline V gene has CDR1 LNHNV and CDR2 YYDKDF (reference sequence). The CDR3 DNA reads TGTGCCACCAGCAGAGGCGGGGTAACCACAGATACGCAGTATTTT. Protein: CATSRGGVTTDTQYF.

V and J are TRBV2 and TRBJ1-1, with a possible D match to TRBD1 (5 bases). V gave up 10 bases and J gave up 0 bases, with 15 bases separating them. The CDR3 runs to 14 residues. Germline V CDR1 and CDR2: SNHLY, FYNNEI. CDR3 protein: CATFPRGVNTEAFF. CDR3 bases: TGTGCCACCTTCCCGCGGGGGGTGAACACTGAAGCTTTCTTT.

The J gene is TRBJ1-1, the V gene TRBV5-1; 8 bases are a match to TRBD1. V dropped 2 bases and J dropped 3; count of bases not matched to a gene: 6. Per germline, CDR1 SGHRS and CDR2 YFSETQ. The CDR3 is 15 amino acids. This chain's CDR3 is CASSLIWGQDTEAFF. DNA for the CDR3: TGCGCCAGCAGCTTAATATGGGGACAGGACACTGAAGCTTTCTTT.

This clone has only one observation. The chain carries TRBV25-1 and TRBJ2-2; possible D gene TRBD1, 5 bases. The CDR3 is 15 amino acids. Trimming stripped 4 bases from V and 6 bases from J, with 15 bases between. The germline V gene encodes CDR1 MGHDK and CDR2 SYGVNS. CDR3 region: CASSASGFTAGELFF. The DNA of the CDR3 is TGTGCCAGCAGTGCCTCAGGGTTTACGGCCGGGGAGCTGTTTTTT. The full variable domain, with the rest looked up from reference TRBV25-1 and TRBJ2-2, is EADIYQTPRYLVIGTGKKITLECSQTMGHDKMYWYQQDPGMELHLIHYSYGVNSTEKGDLSSESTVSRIRTEHFPLTLESARPSHTSQYLCASSASGFTAGELFFGEGSRLTVL.